This entry features one T cell receptor beta chain sequence. Its antigen is as yet unknown. Clones were read by immunoSEQ multiplex PCR, and TCRdb kept only the in-frame ones, dropping some. The sample has roughly 220,000 clones, roughly three quarters seen once. The CDR3 contains 14 residues. CDR1 and CDR2 from the germline V gene are MNHEY and SVGAGI. V lost 7 bases and J lost 5, with 15 bases in between. The data were obtained in a study of cytotoxic CD8 clonotypes in ibrutinib-treated CLL. Study background: Response specimens were obtained following a median treatment duration of approximately 13 months, with a range of 6 to 36. The samples contained 260,000 or so productive templates on average. They also contained an average of about 94,000 productive rearrangements.

Study outcomes and limitations: Sampling times, which were not matched between the groups, differed between sustained-remission patients and progressing patients. The study found public clonotypes uncommon, contracting or stable on treatment.

The input for sequencing was PBMCs, taken after 12 months of ibrutinib treatment. This receptor was obtained from a human donor with chronic lymphocytic leukemia. The gene calls are TRBV6-5 and TRBJ1-5; D is uncertain. Here the CDR3 reads CASNPRWAHQPQHF. CDR3 coding DNA: TGTGCCAGCAACCCCCGGTGGGCCCATCAGCCCCAGCATTTT.